The next 5 T cell receptor beta chains were all read from a single sample in a study of T-cell memory formation after mild COVID-19. A single record per CDR3 protein comes from TCRdb applying MiXCR to the 5' RACE reads. The repertoire consists of 250,000 or so distinct CDR3 sequences, with about a sixth occurring once and the leading ten covering more than 20%. The specimen sequenced was PBMCs or a T cell subset sorted from them (not recorded which). The receptors stem from a man aged 18 to 30 who had mild COVID-19 (a few samples of this study predate the infection). Cell type and time point are not known.

This clonotype was detected a few times. The chain employs TRBV20-1 and TRBJ2-7; tentative D call: TRBD1 (5 bases). This CDR3 is built from 16 residues. Germline CDR1 is DFQATT and CDR2 is SNEGSKA (reference sequence). V lost 0 bases to trimming and J lost 0 bases, with 15 bases between them. The CDR3 DNA is TGCAGTGCTAGAGAGGGGCAGGCGGTAATCTCCTACGAGCAGTACTTC. Its translation is CSAREGQAVISYEQYF.

J is TRBJ2-5 and V is TRBV7-2; the D gene is possibly TRBD1 (6 bases). This CDR3 has 14 amino acids. In germline, CDR1 is SGHTA, CDR2 FQGNSA. Trimming took 5 bases from V and 4 from J, leaving 14 bases between them. The CDR3, as DNA: TGTGCCAGCAGCCCAGTAGGGGGTCGAGAGACCCAGTACTTC. This translates into CASSPVGGRETQYF.

The table lists this clonotype with many counts. This chain connects TRBV27 to TRBJ2-2, with 7 bases matching TRBD2. The V gene's germline CDR1 is MNHEY and CDR2 SMNVEV (reference sequence). The V and J ends lost 3 bases and 7 bases, in that order; junction bases with no gene match: 2. This CDR3 region has 13 residues. CDR3 residues: CASSLGGSGELFF. The CDR3 DNA is TGTGCCAGCAGTTTGGGGGGGAGCGGGGAGCTGTTTTTT.

The V call is TRBV6-6, the J call TRBJ2-5, with D possibly being TRBD2 (7 bases). V gave up 6 bases and J gave up 5 bases, with 22 bases separating them. This CDR3 region has 16 residues. Germline values: CDR1 MNHNY, CDR2 SVGAGI (reference sequence). For the CDR3, the DNA is TGTGCCAGCAGCTATTTCGACAGGTTGGGGGGGGAGACCCAGTACTTC. Its protein product is CASSYFDRLGGETQYF.

This clonotype was detected only a few times. The chain carries TRBV20-1 and TRBJ2-7, with D possibly matching TRBD2 (6 bases). Germline V gives CDR1 DFQATT, CDR2 SNEGSKA (reference sequence). V dropped 6 bases and J dropped 0 bases, with 21 bases sitting between them. The CDR3 extends over 16 amino acids. Written as DNA, the CDR3 is TGCAGTGCGACGAAAGACTTAGCGGAGAGCTCCTACGAGCAGTACTTC. This codes for CSATKDLAESSYEQYF.